Listed below are T cell receptor beta chains from one sample, sequenced in a study of blood T cell repertoires in COVID-19. Data came from immunoSEQ multiplex PCR; TCRdb stores just in-frame clones and leaves some out. The table has around 300,000 clones, around nine tenths seen once; the top ten hold over 6%. The sequencing sample was made of PBMCs or T cells enriched from blood (not recorded which). The receptors come from a woman aged 40 to 50 who had recovered from COVID-19. CDR3s leave out the opening cysteine and the closing phenylalanine or tryptophan.

cdr3_length	v_call	j_call	cdr3_aa
12	TRBV5-6	TRBJ2-7	ASSTGTGHYEQY
12	TRBV7-2	TRBJ2-5	ASSLGTVQETQY
10	TRBV18	TRBJ2-1	ASSTGREGQF
9	TRBV30	TRBJ1-2	AWSVRGGYT
11	TRBV28	TRBJ2-7	ASHLAGGYEQY
11	TRBV7-9	TRBJ1-1	ASSPRGNTEAF
12	TRBV9	TRBJ1-6	ASSVRGENSPLH
14	TRBV4-3	TRBJ2-3	ASSQASPGNTDTQY
13	TRBV7-9	TRBJ2-3	ASSLVGGNEDTQY
12	TRBV5-8	TRBJ2-3	ASSYLPFTDTQY
10	TRBV24-1	TRBJ1-1	ATRYRFTEAF
12	TRBV10-3	TRBJ2-7	ASQREVRAFEQY
13	TRBV19	TRBJ2-2	ASSLRTSGRGELF
14	TRBV7-2	TRBJ2-2	ASSTTGTINTGELF
11	TRBV5-1	TRBJ2-7	ASSLHGTYEQY
12	TRBV5-8	TRBJ2-3	ASSLRGSTDTQY
12	TRBV9	TRBJ1-6	ASSARGSNSPLH
13	TRBV19	TRBJ1-1	ASSEIRGRYTEAF
14	TRBV7-2	TRBJ2-5	ASSLDATSGRETQY
12	TRBV24-1	TRBJ2-7	ATSDPSKSYEQY
10	TRBV19	TRBJ2-1	ASSIDRGEQF
14	TRBV5-1	TRBJ2-7	ASSQGNTGGAGEQY
13	TRBV30	TRBJ1-6	AWSVLLTGGSPLH
14	TRBV7-2	TRBJ2-3	ASSLVPGMSTDTQY
12	TRBV5-1	TRBJ1-1	ASSVGTANTEAF
12	TRBV24-1	TRBJ1-2	ATSGDRGQDGYT
11	TRBV6-4	TRBJ2-3	ASSEGGTDTQY
13	TRBV14	TRBJ2-1	ASSRLAAPYNEQF
13	TRBV30	TRBJ1-3	AWRVTADPGNTIY
11	TRBV7-8	TRBJ1-6	ASSLMGQQSLH
11	TRBV7-2	TRBJ2-5	ASSGEPQETQY
14	TRBV4-1	TRBJ2-7	ASSHKGGQSLYEQY
9	TRBV9	TRBJ2-5	ASNTSWAGD
13	TRBV28	TRBJ2-3	ASTLTGGKTDTQY
12	TRBV18	TRBJ2-4	ASSPPGLAGVQY
11	TRBV2	TRBJ1-2	ASQGDRGYGYT
10	TRBV10-3	TRBJ2-7	AISGGSYEQY
13	TRBV7-9	TRBJ2-1	ASSLVAGASNEQF
12	TRBV7-8	TRBJ2-7	ASSSTGAPYEQY
11	TRBV6-2/TRBV6-3	TRBJ2-7	ASSAGQNYEQY
15	TRBV7-9	TRBJ2-1	ASSLSGGGTGYNEQF
12	TRBV9	TRBJ1-4	ASSNGQTNEKLF
9	TRBV28	TRBJ1-2	ASSLTGGYT
11	TRBV4-3	TRBJ2-5	ASSPLGGETQY
15	TRBV10-1	TRBJ2-2	ASSDGISGRITGELF
11	TRBV12-3/TRBV12-4	TRBJ1-1	ASSFYMNTEAF